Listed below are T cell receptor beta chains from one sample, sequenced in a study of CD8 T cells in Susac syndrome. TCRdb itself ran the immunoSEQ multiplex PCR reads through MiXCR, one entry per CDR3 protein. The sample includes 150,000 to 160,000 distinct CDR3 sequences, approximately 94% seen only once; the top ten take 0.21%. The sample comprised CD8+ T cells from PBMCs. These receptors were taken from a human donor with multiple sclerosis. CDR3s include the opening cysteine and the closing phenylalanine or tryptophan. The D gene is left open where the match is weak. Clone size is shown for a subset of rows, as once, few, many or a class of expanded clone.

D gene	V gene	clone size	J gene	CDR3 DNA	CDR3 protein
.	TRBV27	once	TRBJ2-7	TGTGCCAGCAGTTTTTTTGGACAGTCCTACGAGCAGTACTTC	CASSFFGQSYEQYF
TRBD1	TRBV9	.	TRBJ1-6	TGTGCCAGCAGCAAGACAGGGGGCGATTCACCCCTCCACTTT	CASSKTGGDSPLHF
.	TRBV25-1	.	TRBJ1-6	TGTGCCAGCAGTGAATATCCAGGGCTTGATTCACCCCTCCACTTT	CASSEYPGLDSPLHF
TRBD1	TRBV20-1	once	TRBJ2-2	TGCAGTGCCAAAAGGGACAGAACCAACACCGGGGAGCTGTTTTTT	CSAKRDRTNTGELFF
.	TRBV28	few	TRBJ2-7	TGTGCCAGCAGTCCCACAGGGACCTCCTACGAGCAGTACTTC	CASSPTGTSYEQYF
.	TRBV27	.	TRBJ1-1	TGTGCCAGCAGTTCCCCCGGAGGGGCGAACACTGAAGCTTTCTTT	CASSSPGGANTEAFF
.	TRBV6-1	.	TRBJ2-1	TGTGCCAGCAGCTCAGGGTTCAATGAGCAGTTCTTC	CASSSGFNEQFF
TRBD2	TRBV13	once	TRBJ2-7	TGTGCCAGCAGCCACGGGGGGGCCGGCTACGAGCAGTACTTC	CASSHGGAGYEQYF
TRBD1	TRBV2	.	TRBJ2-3	TGTGCCAGCAGTGGGGACAGCCTCTCAGATACGCAGTATTTT	CASSGDSLSDTQYF
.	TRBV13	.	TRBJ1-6	TGTGCCAGCAGCCGAAGTAATTCACCCCTCCACTTT	CASSRSNSPLHF
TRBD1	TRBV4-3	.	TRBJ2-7	TGCGCCAGCAGCCAAGGGACAGGGTGGGGGCAGTACTTC	CASSQGTGWGQYF
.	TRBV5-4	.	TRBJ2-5	TGTGCCAGCAGCTTGGCCAGTATAGAGGAGTACCAAGAGACCCAGTACTTC	CASSLASIEEYQETQYF
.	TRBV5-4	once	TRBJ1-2	TGTGCCAGCAGCCCGAGAAATAACTATGGCTACACCTTC	CASSPRNNYGYTF
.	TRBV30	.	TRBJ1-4	TGTGCCTGGGGACGGGACGGTAGGCGGGAAAAACTGTTTTTT	CAWGRDGRREKLFF
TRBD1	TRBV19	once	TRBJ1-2	TGTGCCAGTAGTAGCCGGGACAGGGCGGATATCTACACCTTC	CASSSRDRADIYTF
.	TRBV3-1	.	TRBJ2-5	TGTGCCAGCAGCCAAGTAGCGGAGACCCAGTACTTC	CASSQVAETQYF
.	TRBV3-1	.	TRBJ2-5	TGTGCCAGCAGCCTTCCGACAGCCCGTATGTGGGAGACCCAGTACTTC	CASSLPTARMWETQYF
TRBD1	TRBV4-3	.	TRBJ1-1	TGCGCCAGCAGCTCTTACAGGGGGGCCGTTCAAGCTTTCTTT	CASSSYRGAVQAFF
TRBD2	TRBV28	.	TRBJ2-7	TGTGCCAGCAGCTTAGGGGAGGGCGAGCAGTACTTC	CASSLGEGEQYF
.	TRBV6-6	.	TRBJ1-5	TGTGCCAGCAGTAGACAGCCCCAGCCCCAGCATTTT	CASSRQPQPQHF
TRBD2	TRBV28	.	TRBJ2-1	TGTGCCAGCAGTACAGGACTAGCGGGGGGACTCAATGAGCAGTTCTTC	CASSTGLAGGLNEQFF
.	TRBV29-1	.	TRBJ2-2	TGCAGCGTTTTCGGCACCGGGGAGCTGTTTTTT	CSVFGTGELFF
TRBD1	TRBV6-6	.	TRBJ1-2	TGTGCCAGCACCGATGACAGGGATGGCTACACCTTC	CASTDDRDGYTF
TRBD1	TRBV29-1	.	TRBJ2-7	TGCAGCGTGAAACAGGGGAGAGAGCAGTACTTC	CSVKQGREQYF
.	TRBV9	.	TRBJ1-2	TGTGCCAGCAGCCCTCGGGGCAGGGAAAGGGGCTACACCTTC	CASSPRGRERGYTF
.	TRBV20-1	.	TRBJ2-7	TGCAGTGCTACCTCTCTATTTTCTTCCCACTACGAGCAGTACTTC	CSATSLFSSHYEQYF
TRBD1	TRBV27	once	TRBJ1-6	TGTGCCAGCAATGCAGGGGGTAATTCACCCCTCCACTTT	CASNAGGNSPLHF
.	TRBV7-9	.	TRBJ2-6	TGTGCCAGCAGCCTTACAGGGATGGCTGGGGCCAACGTCCTGACTTTC	CASSLTGMAGANVLTF
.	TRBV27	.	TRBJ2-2	TGTGCCAGCAGTCCGCTCGGGGGCCGGAACACCGGGGAGCTGTTTTTT	CASSPLGGRNTGELFF
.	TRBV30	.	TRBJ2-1	TGTGCCTGGAGTGGGATAGGTAACAGGGTCTACAATGAGCAGTTCTTC	CAWSGIGNRVYNEQFF
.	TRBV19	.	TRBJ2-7	TGTGCCAGTAGTCCCTCGGCTCCGGGGACCTACGAGCAGTACTTC	CASSPSAPGTYEQYF
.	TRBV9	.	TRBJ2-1	TGTGCCAGCAACACAGGGAGCTCCTACAATGAGCAGTTCTTC	CASNTGSSYNEQFF
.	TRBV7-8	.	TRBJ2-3	TGTGCCAGCAGCCCCCTCTTTGGTGGTTCACAGTATTTT	CASSPLFGGSQYF
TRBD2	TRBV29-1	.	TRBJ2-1	TGCAGCGTTGAACCCACAGAGCGGGGGGGCCCCTACAATGAGCAGTTCTTC	CSVEPTERGGPYNEQFF
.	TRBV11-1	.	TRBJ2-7	TGTGCCAGCAAAGGGACCCCTCGAGCCGACGAGCAGTACTTC	CASKGTPRADEQYF
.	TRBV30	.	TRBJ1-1	TGTGCCTGGAGTGTACTAGGGTCGGCCACTGAAGCTTTCTTT	CAWSVLGSATEAFF
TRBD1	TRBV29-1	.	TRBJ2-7	TGCAGCGTGGAGGACAGGGGAGGCGACGAGCAGTACTTC	CSVEDRGGDEQYF
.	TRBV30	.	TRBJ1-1	TGTGCCTGGAGTGCCCCGGACAAACCGAACACTGAAGCTTTCTTT	CAWSAPDKPNTEAFF
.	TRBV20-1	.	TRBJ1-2	TGCAGTGCTTGGAAAGGCTACACCTTC	CSAWKGYTF
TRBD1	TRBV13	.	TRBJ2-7	TGTGCCAGCAGCGCGGACAGGGGCCTCTATAAGTACTTC	CASSADRGLYKYF
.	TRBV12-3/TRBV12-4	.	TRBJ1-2	TGTGCCAGCAGCCCCAGAGGGAACAGCCTCTATGGCTACACCTTC	CASSPRGNSLYGYTF
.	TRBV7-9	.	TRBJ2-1	TGTGCCAGCAAGGGTCCGGATGAGCAGTTCTTC	CASKGPDEQFF